The 19 T cell receptor beta chains below come from one sample, sequenced in a study of cytomegalovirus exposure and HLA in healthy donors. PCR used 60 Vbeta primers and 13 Jbeta primers. TCRdb keeps only in-frame clones here, not all; method: immunoSEQ multiplex PCR. This sample yields 95,000 to 150,000 clones, of which roughly 80% are seen a single time; 2.1% belongs to the top ten. Sample: PBMCs. All receptors come from a young man in good health and CMV-seronegative.

The V and J genes are TRBV9 and TRBJ2-2; D is uncertain. CDR3 length equals 14 residues. Trimming removed 2 bases at V and 4 bases at J, with 9 bases between. Germline V gene data show CDR1 as SGDLS and CDR2 as YYNGEE. CDR3 sequence: CASSVTHTTGELFF. The CDR3 nucleotides read TGTGCCAGCAGCGTGACACATACCACCGGGGAGCTGTTTTTT.

The chain couples TRBV5-6 to TRBJ2-1; weak D call: TRBD1 (6 bases). The V gene lost 0 bases and the J gene lost 4 bases, with 8 bases spanning the gap. CDR1 SGHDT and CDR2 YYEEEE come from the germline V gene. The length of the CDR3 is 14 residues. This chain's CDR3 is CASSLGGPYNEQFF. CDR3 coding DNA: TGTGCCAGCAGCTTGGGGGGGCCATACAATGAGCAGTTCTTC.

This chain joins TRBV7-2 and TRBJ1-4; D uncertain. Germline V lookup: CDR1 SGHTA, CDR2 FQGNSA. V lost 4 bases and J lost 7, with 13 bases in between. This CDR3 spans 14 amino acids. CDR3 amino acids: CASSSALSGEKLFF. CDR3 bases: TGTGCCAGCAGCTCCGCCCTATCGGGTGAAAAACTGTTTTTT.

The CDR3 region has the DNA TGTGCCAGCAGCCCGATCCTTGTATGGGCAAGTGACAATGAGCAGTTCTTC. This sequence encodes CASSPILVWASDNEQFF. The chain carries TRBV5-8 and TRBJ2-1; D remains ambiguous. V lost 4 bases, J lost 5 bases, and 22 bases lay in between. The CDR3 spans 17 residues. CDR1 and CDR2 from the germline V gene are SGHTS and YDEGEE.

The chain couples TRBV7-6 to TRBJ1-1; 7 nucleotides line up with TRBD1. This CDR3 has 14 residues. With V trimmed by 4 bases and J by 1 base, 3 bases remained unmatched. CDR1 and CDR2 from the germline V gene are SGHVS and FNYEAQ. The CDR3 DNA is TGTGCCAGCAGCTCCAGGGGGGAGAACACTGAAGCTTTCTTT. Translation gives CASSSRGENTEAFF.

This chain joins TRBV18 and TRBJ2-7, with 8 bases lining up with TRBD2. The CDR3 has 14 amino acids. J lost 3 bases, V lost 3 bases, and 4 bases had no gene match. Germline CDR1 reads KGHSH; CDR2 reads LQKENI. CDR3 nucleotide sequence: TGTGCCAGCTCACCCCCGGGACTAGTCTACGAGCAGTACTTC. Translating gives CASSPPGLVYEQYF.

A few counts support this clone. This chain joins TRBV10-3 and TRBJ2-3; 9 nucleotides agree with TRBD2. Trimming at V came to 8 bases and at J to 3 bases, leaving 6 bases not matched to a gene. Germline CDR1 reads ENHRY; CDR2 reads SYGVKD. This CDR3 has 14 amino acids. The CDR3: CAIGGAGGTDTQYF. For the CDR3, the DNA is TGTGCCATCGGGGGGGCGGGGGGGACAGATACGCAGTATTTT.

The chain has TRBV6-5 and TRBJ1-6; tentative D call: TRBD1 (5 bases). The CDR3 covers 13 residues. Trimming cost V 6 bases and J 10 bases, with 13 bases left between them. The V gene's germline CDR1 is MNHEY and CDR2 SVGAGI. The CDR3 DNA reads as TGTGCCAGCAGGAAGGGGTTGGGCTCACCCCTCCACTTT. Encoded protein: CASRKGLGSPLHF.

The CDR3 DNA is TGTGCCAGCAGCTTGACAGGCGCTTACGGAGCTTTCTTT. Amino acid sequence: CASSLTGAYGAFF. This chain uses TRBV5-5 with TRBJ1-1; a weak D match, TRBD1 (5 bases). This CDR3 is 13 amino acids long. V shed 1 base and J shed 10 bases, with 14 bases lying between them. CDR1 is SGHKS and CDR2 is YYEKEE in the germline V gene (reference sequence). The entire variable domain, with the rest obtained from reference TRBV5-5 and TRBJ1-1, is as follows: DAGVTQSPTHLIKTRGQQVTLRCSPISGHKSVSWYQQVLGQGPQFIFQYYEKEERGRGNFPDRFSARQFPNYSSELNVNALLLGDSALYLCASSLTGAYGAFFGQGTRLTVV.

The chain employs TRBV27 and TRBJ2-7, with 7 bases aligning to TRBD1. J gave up 6 bases and V 7 bases, and 9 bases lay outside the gene matches. The CDR3 extends over 13 amino acids. CDR1 is MNHEY, CDR2 SMNVEV, per germline (reference sequence). The CDR3 protein is CASTGTDPLEQYF. In nucleotides, the CDR3 is TGTGCCAGCACCGGGACAGACCCCCTCGAGCAGTACTTC.

This clone was observed a few times. The CDR3 loop reads CASSPQGIVDYGYTF. In DNA, the CDR3 is TGTGCCAGCAGCCCACAGGGGATAGTAGACTATGGCTACACCTTC. V and J are TRBV6-5 and TRBJ1-2, with 7 bases matching TRBD1. CDR1 is MNHEY, CDR2 SVGAGI, per germline. After removal of 6 bases from V and 3 bases from J, the junction contained 10 bases not matched to a gene. The CDR3 has 15 residues.

The chain uses TRBV11-2 and TRBJ1-4; unclear D gene. Germline V gene sequence: CDR1 SGHAT, CDR2 FQNNGV. This CDR3 is built from 16 residues. Trimming pared 5 bases from V and 5 bases from J, leaving 18 bases between. The CDR3 is CASSDGGLTRNEKLFF. DNA of the CDR3: TGTGCCAGCAGCGACGGTGGACTGACTAGGAATGAAAAACTGTTTTTT. Full variable domain (remainder filled in from reference TRBV11-2 and TRBJ1-4): EAGVAQSPRYKIIEKRQSVAFWCNPISGHATLYWYQQILGQGPKLLIQFQNNGVVDDSQLPKDRFSAERLKGVDSTLKIQPAKLEDSAVYLCASSDGGLTRNEKLFFGSGTQLSVL.

This clone was seen only once. This chain connects TRBV14 to TRBJ2-7; 7 nucleotides line up with TRBD1. V shed 4 bases, J shed 3 bases, and the junction held 12 bases outside the gene matches. Germline CDR1 SGHDN, CDR2 FVKESK. The CDR3 extends over 16 amino acids. DNA for the CDR3: TGTGCCAGCAGCCGTATACTTCCTACAGGGGACTACGAGCAGTACTTC. Translated, it gives CASSRILPTGDYEQYF.

The V and J genes are TRBV6-1 and TRBJ2-7; the D gene is possibly TRBD1 (5 bases). The CDR3 consists of 14 residues. V was clipped by 0 bases and J by 5 bases, with 11 bases between them. CDR1 is MNHNS, CDR2 SASEGT, per germline. Here the CDR3 DNA reads TGTGCCAGCAGTGAAGCGGGGCCGAAGGACGAGCAGTACTTC. This encodes CASSEAGPKDEQYF.

The rearrangement uses TRBV5-1 and TRBJ1-5; the D gene is possibly TRBD1 (5 bases). Germline CDR1 SGHRS, CDR2 YFSETQ. The CDR3 is made up of 14 amino acids. Trimming stripped 3 bases from V and 5 bases from J, with 12 bases between. CDR3 sequence reads: CASSSQAGDQPQHF. The CDR3 region has the DNA TGCGCCAGCAGCTCTCAGGCGGGGGATCAGCCCCAGCATTTT. The variable domain in full, with the rest retrieved from reference TRBV5-1 and TRBJ1-5, is KAGVTQTPRYLIKTRGQQVTLSCSPISGHRSVSWYQQTPGQGLQFLFEYFSETQRNKGNFPGRFSGRQFSNSRSEMNVSTLELGDSALYLCASSSQAGDQPQHFGDGTRLSIL.

This chain uses TRBV19 with TRBJ1-1; TRBD1 is a possible D gene (5 bases). Per the germline V gene, CDR1 is LNHDA and CDR2 is SQIVND (reference sequence). Trimming removed 5 bases at V and 0 bases at J, with 13 bases between. The CDR3 contains 15 residues. DNA for the CDR3: TGTGCCAGTAGTGTACAGACAGTGTTGAACACTGAAGCTTTCTTT. Encoded protein: CASSVQTVLNTEAFF.

As to this clone: One end of the junction fails to match germline, which may point to a read error. The gene calls are TRBV10-3 and TRBJ1-6, with TRBD1 identical over 8 bases. Germline CDR1 and CDR2: ENHRY and SYGVKD. The CDR3 has 16 amino acids. The CDR3 DNA reads as TGTGCTATCAGTGAGCCCGACAGGGGTCGAAATTCACCCCTCCACTTT. The encoded protein is CAISEPDRGRNSPLHF.

The chain employs TRBV5-8 and TRBJ2-2; D is perhaps TRBD1 (8 bases). Trimming cost V 0 bases and J 4 bases, with 13 bases left between them. CDR1 is SGHTS and CDR2 is YDEGEE in the germline V gene. There are 16 residues in the CDR3. Written as DNA, the CDR3 is TGTGCCAGCAGCTTGGCGGACAGGGAGGGCACCGGGGAGCTGTTTTTT. It encodes CASSLADREGTGELFF.

This clone was seen a handful of times. The limits of the CDR3 on the DNA are not certain, so only TCRdb's listed CDR3 is given. The rearrangement links TRBV28 to TRBJ1-2; the DNA was not used to check the table's D call, TRBD1. Inclusive of both ends, the CDR3 amounts to 24 amino acids. From germline, CDR1 is MDHEN and CDR2 SYDVKM. The CDR3: CASSTQGFNYGYTFGSWGEYGYTF.